This T cell receptor (beta chain) derives from a study of preoperative IRX-2 immunotherapy in early breast cancer. Only in-frame clones appear in the TCRdb table, and some are missing; sequencing was by immunoSEQ multiplex PCR. The sample includes roughly 99,000 clones, just over 85% seen only once; the top ten take 2% to 2.5%. Germline V lookup: CDR1 KGHSH, CDR2 LQKENI. The V and J ends lost 2 bases and 4 bases, in that order; junction bases with no gene match: 3. The CDR3 has 14 amino acids. Treatment denoted: preoperative locoregional IRX-2 cytokine immunotherapy. Samples came from a phase Ib trial of preoperative locoregional IRX-2 cytokine immunotherapy.

The sequence derives from a human donor with breast cancer. V is TRBV18 and J is TRBJ2-7; 9 bases agree with TRBD2. The input for sequencing was tumor tissue, taken after IRX-2 immunotherapy. The CDR3 DNA sequence: TGTGCCAGCTCACCAGCGGGAGGGCCGTACGAGCAGTACTTC. The encoded protein is CASSPAGGPYEQYF.